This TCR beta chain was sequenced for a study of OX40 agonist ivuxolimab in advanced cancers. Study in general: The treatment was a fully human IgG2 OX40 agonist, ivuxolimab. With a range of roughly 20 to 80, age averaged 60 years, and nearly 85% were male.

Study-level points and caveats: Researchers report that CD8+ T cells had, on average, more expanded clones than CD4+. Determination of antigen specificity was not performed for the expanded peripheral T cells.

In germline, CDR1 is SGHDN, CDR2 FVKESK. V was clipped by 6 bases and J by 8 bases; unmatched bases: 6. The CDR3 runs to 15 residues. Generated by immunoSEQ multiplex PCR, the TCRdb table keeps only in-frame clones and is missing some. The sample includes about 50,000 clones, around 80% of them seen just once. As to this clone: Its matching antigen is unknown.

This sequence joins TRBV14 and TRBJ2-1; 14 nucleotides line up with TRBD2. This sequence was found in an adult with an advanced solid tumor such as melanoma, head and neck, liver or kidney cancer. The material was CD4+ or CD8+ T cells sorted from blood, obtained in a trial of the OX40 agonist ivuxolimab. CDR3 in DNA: TGTGCCAGCAGACCGGGACTAGCGGGAGAGGATGAGCAGTTCTTC. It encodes CASRPGLAGEDEQFF.